This T cell receptor beta chain was recovered during a study of CD8 T cells in ankylosing spondylitis. Study-wide results and limits: Blood from ankylosing spondylitis patients appeared to carry a characteristic eight-variant TCR beta motif.

Scientists made TCR beta libraries using quantitative 5'-RACE with molecular barcodes. TCRdb analysed the 5' RACE reads with MiXCR anew, one entry per CDR3 protein. The table has some 800,000 distinct CDR3 sequences, 12% seen once. The germline V and J ends were trimmed by 3 bases and 2 bases, with 2 bases remaining between them. The germline CDR1 and CDR2 sequences are SGHRS and YFSETQ. CDR3 size: 11 residues. Concerning this clonotype: Its antigen is unknown. A much larger clone differs from this one at a single base, so this may be a read error.

Sequencing input: blood, either unsorted or a sorted T cell fraction (not recorded which). V is TRBV5-1 and J is TRBJ2-5; D uncertain. This clonotype was obtained from a male donor with ankylosing spondylitis. Here the CDR3 reads CASSCQETQYF. For the CDR3, the DNA is TGCGCCAGCAGCTGTCAAGAGACCCAGTACTTC.